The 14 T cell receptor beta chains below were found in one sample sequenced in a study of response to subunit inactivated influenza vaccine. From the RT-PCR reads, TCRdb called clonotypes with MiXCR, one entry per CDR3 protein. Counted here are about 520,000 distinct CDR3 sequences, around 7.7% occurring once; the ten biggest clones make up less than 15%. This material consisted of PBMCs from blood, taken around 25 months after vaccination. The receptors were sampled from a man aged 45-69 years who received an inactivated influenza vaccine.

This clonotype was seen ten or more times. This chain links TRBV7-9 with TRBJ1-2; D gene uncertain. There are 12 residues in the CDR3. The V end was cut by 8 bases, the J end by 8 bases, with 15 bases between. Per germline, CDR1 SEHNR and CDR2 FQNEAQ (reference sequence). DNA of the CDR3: TGTGCCAGCTCCCGGGGATCTGGAGGCTACACCTTC. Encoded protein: CASSRGSGGYTF.

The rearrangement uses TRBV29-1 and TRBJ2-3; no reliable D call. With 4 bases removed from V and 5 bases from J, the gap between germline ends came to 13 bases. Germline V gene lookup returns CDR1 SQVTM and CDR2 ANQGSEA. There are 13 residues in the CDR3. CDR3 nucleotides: TGCAGCGTTGGCACAAGTAGTCGAGATACGCAGTATTTT. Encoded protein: CSVGTSSRDTQYF.

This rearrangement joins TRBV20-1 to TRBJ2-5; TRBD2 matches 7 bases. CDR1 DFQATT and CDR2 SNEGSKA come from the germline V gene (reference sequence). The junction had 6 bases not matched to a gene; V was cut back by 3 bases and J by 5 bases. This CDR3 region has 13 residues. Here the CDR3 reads CSASVGRGETQYF. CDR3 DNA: TGCAGTGCTAGCGTGGGGAGGGGTGAGACCCAGTACTTC.

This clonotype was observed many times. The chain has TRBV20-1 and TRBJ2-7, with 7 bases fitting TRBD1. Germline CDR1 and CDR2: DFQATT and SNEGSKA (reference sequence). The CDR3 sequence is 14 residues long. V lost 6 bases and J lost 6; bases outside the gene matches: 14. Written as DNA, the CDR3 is TGCAGTGCCCATATTCCGGGACAGTTAATCGAGCAGTACTTC. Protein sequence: CSAHIPGQLIEQYF.

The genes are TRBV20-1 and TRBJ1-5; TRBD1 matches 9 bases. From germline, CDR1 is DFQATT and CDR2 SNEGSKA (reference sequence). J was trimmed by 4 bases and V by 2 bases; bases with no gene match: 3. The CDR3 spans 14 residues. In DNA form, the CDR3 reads TGCAGTGCTAGAACAGGGGGCGGGAATCAGCCCCAGCATTTT. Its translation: CSARTGGGNQPQHF.

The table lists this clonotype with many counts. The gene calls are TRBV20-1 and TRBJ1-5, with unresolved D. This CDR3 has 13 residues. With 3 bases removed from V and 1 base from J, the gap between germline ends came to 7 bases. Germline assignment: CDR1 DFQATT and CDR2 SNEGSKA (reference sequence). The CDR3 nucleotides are TGCAGTGCTAGTGGTCACAGCAATCAGCCCCAGCATTTT. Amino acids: CSASGHSNQPQHF.

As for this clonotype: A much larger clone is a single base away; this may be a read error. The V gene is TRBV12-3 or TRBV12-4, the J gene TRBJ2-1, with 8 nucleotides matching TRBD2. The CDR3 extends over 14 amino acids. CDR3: CVSTAGLDLNEQFF. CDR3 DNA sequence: TGTGTCAGCACCGCGGGACTAGACTTAAATGAGCAGTTCTTC.

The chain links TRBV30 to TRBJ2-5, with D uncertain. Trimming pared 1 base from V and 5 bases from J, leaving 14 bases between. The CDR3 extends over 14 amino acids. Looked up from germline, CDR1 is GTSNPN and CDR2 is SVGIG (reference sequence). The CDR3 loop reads CAWSEDRVVETQYF. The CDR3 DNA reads TGTGCCTGGAGTGAGGACCGAGTAGTGGAGACCCAGTACTTC.

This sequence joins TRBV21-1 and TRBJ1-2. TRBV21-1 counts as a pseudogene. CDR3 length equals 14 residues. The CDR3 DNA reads TGTGCCAGCACCCTAAAGGCGGGGAACTATGGCTACACCTTC. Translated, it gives CASTLKAGNYGYTF.

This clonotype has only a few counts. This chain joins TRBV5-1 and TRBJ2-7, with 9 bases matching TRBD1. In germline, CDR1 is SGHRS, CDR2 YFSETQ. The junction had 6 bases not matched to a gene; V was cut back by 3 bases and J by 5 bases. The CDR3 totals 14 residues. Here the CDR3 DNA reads TGCGCCAGCAGCTCCGGGACAGGGAACCACGAGCAGTACTTC. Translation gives CASSSGTGNHEQYF.

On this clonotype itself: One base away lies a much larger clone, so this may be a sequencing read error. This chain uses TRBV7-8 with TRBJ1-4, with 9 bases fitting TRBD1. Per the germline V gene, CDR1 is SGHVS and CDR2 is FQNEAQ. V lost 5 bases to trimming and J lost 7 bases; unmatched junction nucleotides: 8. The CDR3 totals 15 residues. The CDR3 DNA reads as TGTGCCAGCAGCCCCGGGACAGGGACCGGTGAAAAACTGTTTTTT. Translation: CASSPGTGTGEKLFF.

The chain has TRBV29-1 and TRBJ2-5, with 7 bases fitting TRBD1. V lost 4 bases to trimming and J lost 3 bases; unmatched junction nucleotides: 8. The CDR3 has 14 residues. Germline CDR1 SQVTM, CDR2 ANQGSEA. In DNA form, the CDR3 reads TGCAGCGTTGTCACCGGGACAGCCAAAGAGACCCAGTACTTC. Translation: CSVVTGTAKETQYF.

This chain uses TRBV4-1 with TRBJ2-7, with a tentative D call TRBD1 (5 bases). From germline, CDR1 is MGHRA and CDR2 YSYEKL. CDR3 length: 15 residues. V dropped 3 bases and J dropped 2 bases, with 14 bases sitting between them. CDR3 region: CASSHRDRSTYEQYF. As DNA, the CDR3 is TGCGCCAGCAGCCATAGAGACAGAAGCACCTACGAGCAGTACTTC.

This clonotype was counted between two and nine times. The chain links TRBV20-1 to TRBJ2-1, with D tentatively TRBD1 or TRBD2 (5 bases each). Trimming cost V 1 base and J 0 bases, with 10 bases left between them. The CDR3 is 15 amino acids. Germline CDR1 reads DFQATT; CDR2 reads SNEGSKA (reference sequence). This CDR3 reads CSARGDQNSYNEQFF. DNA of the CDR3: TGCAGTGCTAGAGGGGACCAAAACTCCTACAATGAGCAGTTCTTC.